Listed below are T cell receptor beta chains from one sample, sequenced in a study of T cell responses to AZD1222 COVID-19 vaccine. Some clones are missing from TCRdb's copy, which holds only in-frame ones; the method was immunoSEQ multiplex PCR. The sample carries about 160,000 clones, about 91% recorded once. The sample consisted of peripheral blood, taken on day 0 of MenACWY control vaccination. Source of these receptors: an adult in good health. Each CDR3 is given with its conserved first and last residue. The D gene is left open where the match is weak. Part of the rows lack a size; the others show once, few, many or a class for expanded clones.

v_call: TRBV6-8; d_call: TRBD1; j_call: TRBJ1-6; clone_size: once; cdr3_nt: TGTGCCAGCAGAACCAGACAGGGGGGGAGTGATAATTCACCCCTCCACTTT; cdr3_aa: CASRTRQGGSDNSPLHF
v_call: TRBV19; d_call: TRBD1; j_call: TRBJ1-2; clone_size: NA; cdr3_nt: TGTGCCAGTAGTATTACAGGGGGCTCTGGCTACACCTTC; cdr3_aa: CASSITGGSGYTF
v_call: TRBV11-2; d_call: NA; j_call: TRBJ1-1; clone_size: NA; cdr3_nt: TGTGCCAGCAGCTTAGAAAGTACAGTGAACACTGAAGCTTTCTTT; cdr3_aa: CASSLESTVNTEAFF
v_call: TRBV28; d_call: TRBD2; j_call: TRBJ2-1; clone_size: NA; cdr3_nt: TGTGCCAGCAGTTTAAGGGGACTAGGGGATGAGCAGTTCTTC; cdr3_aa: CASSLRGLGDEQFF
v_call: TRBV7-2; d_call: NA; j_call: TRBJ1-2; clone_size: NA; cdr3_nt: TGTGCCAGCAGCTTAGCGCGAGGATTATCTACGGGCGGCTACACCTTC; cdr3_aa: CASSLARGLSTGGYTF
v_call: TRBV7-8; d_call: NA; j_call: TRBJ2-7; clone_size: once; cdr3_nt: TGTGCCAGCAGCTTCCGGGGGAACTACGAGCAGTACTTC; cdr3_aa: CASSFRGNYEQYF
v_call: TRBV4-3; d_call: TRBD2; j_call: TRBJ2-7; clone_size: once; cdr3_nt: TGCGCCAGCAGCCCACTACTTGCGGGAGGGTCCTACGAGCAGTACTTC; cdr3_aa: CASSPLLAGGSYEQYF
v_call: TRBV7-7; d_call: NA; j_call: TRBJ2-3; clone_size: NA; cdr3_nt: TGTGCTAGCAGCTTAACGTACCCCACAGATACGCAGTATTTT; cdr3_aa: CASSLTYPTDTQYF
v_call: TRBV6-5; d_call: NA; j_call: TRBJ2-5; clone_size: once; cdr3_nt: TGTGCCAGCAGTTACGGGCGCCCGCGGGAGACCCAGTACTTC; cdr3_aa: CASSYGRPRETQYF
v_call: TRBV12-3/TRBV12-4; d_call: NA; j_call: TRBJ1-1; clone_size: NA; cdr3_nt: TGTGCCAGCAGTTACGGGGAATCTGAAGCTTTCTTT; cdr3_aa: CASSYGESEAFF
v_call: TRBV25-1; d_call: NA; j_call: TRBJ2-5; clone_size: NA; cdr3_nt: TGTGCCAGCAGTGACCACACAGGGTTCGGGAGGACCCAGTACTTC; cdr3_aa: CASSDHTGFGRTQYF
v_call: TRBV18; d_call: TRBD1; j_call: TRBJ2-7; clone_size: NA; cdr3_nt: TGTGCCAGCTCCCGGGACAGGGGCTACGAGCAGTACTTC; cdr3_aa: CASSRDRGYEQYF
v_call: TRBV28; d_call: NA; j_call: TRBJ1-5; clone_size: NA; cdr3_nt: TGTGCCAGCAGTCGGGCAGGAAATCGGGGCAATCAGCCCCAGCATTTT; cdr3_aa: CASSRAGNRGNQPQHF
v_call: TRBV12-3/TRBV12-4; d_call: NA; j_call: TRBJ2-2; clone_size: NA; cdr3_nt: TGTGCCAGCAGTTTATGGCCCGGGGAGCTGTTTTTT; cdr3_aa: CASSLWPGELFF
v_call: TRBV11-2; d_call: NA; j_call: TRBJ1-2; clone_size: NA; cdr3_nt: TGTGCCAGCAGCTTGACGAGCTATGGCTACACCTTC; cdr3_aa: CASSLTSYGYTF
v_call: TRBV7-8; d_call: NA; j_call: TRBJ2-3; clone_size: NA; cdr3_nt: TGTGCCAGCGCTGACCGGCTTTTTACGCAGTATTTT; cdr3_aa: CASADRLFTQYF
v_call: TRBV13; d_call: TRBD2; j_call: TRBJ2-5; clone_size: NA; cdr3_nt: TGTGCCAGCAGCCCCGGGGTGGGACTAGGACAAGAGACCCAGTACTTC; cdr3_aa: CASSPGVGLGQETQYF
v_call: TRBV6-6; d_call: NA; j_call: TRBJ1-3; clone_size: NA; cdr3_nt: TGTGCCACACTGGCCGCGGGAAAGGGAAACACCATATATTTT; cdr3_aa: CATLAAGKGNTIYF
v_call: TRBV5-5; d_call: TRBD1; j_call: TRBJ2-7; clone_size: once; cdr3_nt: TGTGCCAGCAGCACTCCGGGACAGGGCTACGAGCAGTACTTC; cdr3_aa: CASSTPGQGYEQYF
v_call: TRBV2; d_call: NA; j_call: TRBJ2-2; clone_size: NA; cdr3_nt: TGTGCCAGCACCCGTACAGGGTCCGGGGAGCTGTTTTTT; cdr3_aa: CASTRTGSGELFF